This T cell receptor beta chain emerged from a study of shared clonotypes between healthy human individuals. Note on this clone: Antigen specificity is unknown.

Deep was the level used in running the assay. Assay: immunoSEQ multiplex PCR; the TCRdb copy retains only in-frame clones and omits some. This table holds roughly 2.6 million clones, roughly 92% found once. The CDR3 sequence is 15 residues long. CDR1 is ENHRY, CDR2 SYGVKD, per germline. After removal of 6 bases from V and 4 bases from J, the junction contained 2 bases not matched to a gene. Overall study results and limits: Naive CD4 clonotypes were shared across several donors at roughly 5%.

The sequenced sample was naive CD4+ T cells sorted from blood. Stated subset: CD45RA+ positively selected. The source of this sequence is a young man in good health. The V gene is TRBV10-3, the J gene TRBJ2-5; TRBD2 agrees at 16 bases. The CDR3 reads CAISGTSGGVETQYF. CDR3 bases: TGTGCCATCAGCGGGACTAGCGGGGGGGTAGAGACCCAGTACTTC.